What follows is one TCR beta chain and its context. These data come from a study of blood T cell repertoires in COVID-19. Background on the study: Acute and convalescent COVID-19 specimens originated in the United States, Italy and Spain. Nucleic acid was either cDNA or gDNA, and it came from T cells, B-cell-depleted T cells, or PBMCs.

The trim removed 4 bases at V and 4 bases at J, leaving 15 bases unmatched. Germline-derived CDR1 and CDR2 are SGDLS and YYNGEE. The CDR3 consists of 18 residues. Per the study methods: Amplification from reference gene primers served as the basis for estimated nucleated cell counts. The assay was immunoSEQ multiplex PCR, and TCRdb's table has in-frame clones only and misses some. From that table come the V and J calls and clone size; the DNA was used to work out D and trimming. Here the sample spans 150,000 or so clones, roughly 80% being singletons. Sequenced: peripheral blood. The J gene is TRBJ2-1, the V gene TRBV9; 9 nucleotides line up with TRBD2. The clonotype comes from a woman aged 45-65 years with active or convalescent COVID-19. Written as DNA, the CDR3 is TGTGCCAGCAGCCCCTACTACCCGACTAGCGGAGCTTACAATGAGCAGTTCTTC. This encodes CASSPYYPTSGAYNEQFF.